A selection of T cell receptor beta chains follows, all from one sample in a study of cytotoxic CD8 clonotypes in ibrutinib-treated CLL. Sequencing used immunoSEQ multiplex PCR; TCRdb keeps in-frame clones, though not all of them. The sample shows tens of thousands of clones, 70% to 90% of them seen only once. The specimen comprised PBMCs, sampled after 24 months of ibrutinib treatment. These receptors were taken from a human donor with chronic lymphocytic leukemia. The CDR3 runs from the conserved cysteine through the conserved F or W. D genes are given only for firm matches. Clone sizes are given selectively: once, few, many, or a class where the clone is expanded.

cdr3_nt: TGTGCCATCAAGACTAGCGGGAGCGACGAGCAGTACTTC; cdr3_aa: CAIKTSGSDEQYF; clone_size: -; j_call: TRBJ2-7; d_call: TRBD2; v_call: TRBV10-3
cdr3_nt: TGTGCCAGCCGACCCTCTTCGTTGGTCTCTGGAAACACCATATATTTT; cdr3_aa: CASRPSSLVSGNTIYF; clone_size: -; j_call: TRBJ1-3; d_call: -; v_call: TRBV28
cdr3_nt: TGTGCCAGCAGCGTATCGGGTATGGGCGGGAGAGGTATCACAGATACGCAGTATTTT; cdr3_aa: CASSVSGMGGRGITDTQYF; clone_size: -; j_call: TRBJ2-3; d_call: TRBD2; v_call: TRBV9
cdr3_nt: TGCGCCAGCAGCCTGGAGACGGGTTCTGAGACCCAGTACTTC; cdr3_aa: CASSLETGSETQYF; clone_size: -; j_call: TRBJ2-5; d_call: -; v_call: TRBV5-1
cdr3_nt: TGTGCCAGCTCACCGACCAGAGGACAGGGTGATAACTATGGCTACACCTTC; cdr3_aa: CASSPTRGQGDNYGYTF; clone_size: -; j_call: TRBJ1-2; d_call: TRBD1; v_call: TRBV18
cdr3_nt: TGTGCCAGCAGCCAAGCGGGAGGGCCCCGGGAGCAGTACTTC; cdr3_aa: CASSQAGGPREQYF; clone_size: -; j_call: TRBJ2-7; d_call: TRBD2; v_call: TRBV6-6
cdr3_nt: TGCGCCAGCAGTCAATCCCGACAGGGGGCAACAGCTTTCTTT; cdr3_aa: CASSQSRQGATAFF; clone_size: -; j_call: TRBJ1-1; d_call: TRBD1; v_call: TRBV23-1
cdr3_nt: TGTGCCAGCAGTGAAAACAGGAACACCGGGGAGCTGTTTTTT; cdr3_aa: CASSENRNTGELFF; clone_size: -; j_call: TRBJ2-2; d_call: -; v_call: TRBV6-1
cdr3_nt: TGCGCCAGCAGCTTAATGAACTCTGGGGCCAACGTCCTGACTTTC; cdr3_aa: CASSLMNSGANVLTF; clone_size: -; j_call: TRBJ2-6; d_call: -; v_call: TRBV5-1
cdr3_nt: TGCGCCAGCAGCCAGGGTAGTGGACCGAACACCGGGGAGCTGTTTTTT; cdr3_aa: CASSQGSGPNTGELFF; clone_size: -; j_call: TRBJ2-2; d_call: -; v_call: TRBV4-3
cdr3_nt: TGTGCCAGTAGTATAGGTGGTCAGGGTCCCTACGAGCAGTACTTC; cdr3_aa: CASSIGGQGPYEQYF; clone_size: -; j_call: TRBJ2-7; d_call: -; v_call: TRBV19
cdr3_nt: TGTGCCAGCAGCGGGGACCCGACAGGGGGCCACAATGAGCAGTTCTTC; cdr3_aa: CASSGDPTGGHNEQFF; clone_size: many; j_call: TRBJ2-1; d_call: TRBD1; v_call: TRBV5-6
cdr3_nt: TGTGCCTGGAGTGTAAACGGGGCCACAGATACGCAGTATTTT; cdr3_aa: CAWSVNGATDTQYF; clone_size: -; j_call: TRBJ2-3; d_call: -; v_call: TRBV30
cdr3_nt: TGTGCCTGGAGTCCAGCGGGAACCATGTCTAACTATGGCTACACCTTC; cdr3_aa: CAWSPAGTMSNYGYTF; clone_size: -; j_call: TRBJ1-2; d_call: -; v_call: TRBV30
cdr3_nt: TGTGCCAGCAGCGTAGCTTCGGGTGCTGGGGCCAACGTCCTGACTTTC; cdr3_aa: CASSVASGAGANVLTF; clone_size: -; j_call: TRBJ2-6; d_call: -; v_call: TRBV9
cdr3_nt: TGTGCCAGCAGCTTATACAGAAGGAAAGTTAAAGGACCTAACTATGGCTACACCTTC; cdr3_aa: CASSLYRRKVKGPNYGYTF; clone_size: -; j_call: TRBJ1-2; d_call: -; v_call: TRBV7-3
cdr3_nt: TGTGCCAGTAGCCCCGGGGCTAGCGGGGGCAATGAGCAGTTCTTC; cdr3_aa: CASSPGASGGNEQFF; clone_size: -; j_call: TRBJ2-1; d_call: TRBD2; v_call: TRBV19
cdr3_nt: TGTGCCAGCAGCTTAGTGGGGGAGCTGTTTTTT; cdr3_aa: CASSLVGELFF; clone_size: -; j_call: TRBJ2-2; d_call: -; v_call: TRBV7-6